The 5 T cell receptor beta chains below come from one sample, sequenced in a study of blood T cell repertoires in COVID-19 (dated by TCRdb to the early 2020s). Libraries were prepared through the immunoSEQ multiplex PCR assay. Sourced from immuneACCESS, this table was stored by TCRdb with only in-frame sequences that have V and J called. A share of the clones is absent; for the studies checked, an unresolved V gene accounts for under half, and the remainder has no known explanation. The sample table records about 200,000 clones; roughly 85% of these occur just once. 2.5% to 3% of the sample is held by the ten biggest clonotypes. Material: peripheral blood. Receptors originate from a woman aged 40-49 years with active or convalescent COVID-19.

The chain carries TRBV7-3 and TRBJ1-1, with 9 bases that match TRBD1. J lost 4 bases, V lost 2 bases, and 5 bases had no gene match. Germline V gene sequence: CDR1 SGHTA, CDR2 FQGTGA. CDR3 length equals 15 residues. CDR3 bases: TGTGCCAGCAGCTTAGGGACAGGGTGGGGCACTGAAGCTTTCTTT. Its translation: CASSLGTGWGTEAFF.

The V call is TRBV28, the J call TRBJ2-7; D not resolved. The CDR3 has 13 residues. Trimming took off 5 bases at V and 0 bases at J, with 8 bases between the two ends. CDR1 MDHEN and CDR2 SYDVKM come from the germline V gene. The CDR3 sequence is CASSLHSSYEQYF. In DNA, the CDR3 is TGTGCCAGCAGTCTCCATAGCTCCTACGAGCAGTACTTC.

The gene calls are TRBV3-1 (or the pseudogene TRBV3-2) and TRBJ1-6; weak D call: TRBD1 (5 bases). V was clipped by 0 bases and J by 13 bases, with 16 bases between them. The CDR3 is 15 amino acids. Germline V gene lookup returns CDR1 LGHDT and CDR2 YNNKEL (reference sequence). This CDR3 reads CASSQDRVFAAPLHF. The CDR3 bases are TGTGCCAGCAGCCAAGACAGGGTTTTCGCCGCGCCCCTCCACTTT.

V usage is TRBV9 and J usage is TRBJ2-1; 9 nucleotides align to TRBD1. CDR3 length equals 15 residues. V lost 0 bases and J lost 7; bases outside the gene matches: 5. Germline CDR1 is SGDLS and CDR2 is YYNGEE. DNA of the CDR3: TGTGCCAGCAGCGTAGAAGGGACAGGGTATAATGAGCAGTTCTTC. Translating gives CASSVEGTGYNEQFF.

The chain employs TRBV25-1 and TRBJ1-1; D remains ambiguous. The CDR3 is 13 amino acids. V was clipped by 1 base and J by 4 bases, with 7 bases between them. Germline V CDR1 and CDR2: MGHDK, SYGVNS. DNA of the CDR3: TGTGCCAGCAGTGAATCGGTAATCACTGAAGCTTTCTTT. This sequence encodes CASSESVITEAFF.